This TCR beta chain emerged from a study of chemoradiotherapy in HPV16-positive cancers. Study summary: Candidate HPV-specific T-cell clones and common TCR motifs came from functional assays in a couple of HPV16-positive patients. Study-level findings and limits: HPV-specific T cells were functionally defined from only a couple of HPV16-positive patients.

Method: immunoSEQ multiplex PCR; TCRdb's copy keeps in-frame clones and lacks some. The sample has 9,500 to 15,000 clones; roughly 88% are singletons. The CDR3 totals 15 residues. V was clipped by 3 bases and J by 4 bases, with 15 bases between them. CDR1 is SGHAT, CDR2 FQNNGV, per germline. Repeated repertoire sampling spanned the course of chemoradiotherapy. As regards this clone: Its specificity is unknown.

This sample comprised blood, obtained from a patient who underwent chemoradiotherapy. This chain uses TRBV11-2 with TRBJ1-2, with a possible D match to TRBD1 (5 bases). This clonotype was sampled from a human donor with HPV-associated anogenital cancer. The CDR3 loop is CASSFGAGIGYGYTF. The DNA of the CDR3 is TGTGCCAGCAGCTTTGGCGCAGGGATAGGCTATGGCTACACCTTC.